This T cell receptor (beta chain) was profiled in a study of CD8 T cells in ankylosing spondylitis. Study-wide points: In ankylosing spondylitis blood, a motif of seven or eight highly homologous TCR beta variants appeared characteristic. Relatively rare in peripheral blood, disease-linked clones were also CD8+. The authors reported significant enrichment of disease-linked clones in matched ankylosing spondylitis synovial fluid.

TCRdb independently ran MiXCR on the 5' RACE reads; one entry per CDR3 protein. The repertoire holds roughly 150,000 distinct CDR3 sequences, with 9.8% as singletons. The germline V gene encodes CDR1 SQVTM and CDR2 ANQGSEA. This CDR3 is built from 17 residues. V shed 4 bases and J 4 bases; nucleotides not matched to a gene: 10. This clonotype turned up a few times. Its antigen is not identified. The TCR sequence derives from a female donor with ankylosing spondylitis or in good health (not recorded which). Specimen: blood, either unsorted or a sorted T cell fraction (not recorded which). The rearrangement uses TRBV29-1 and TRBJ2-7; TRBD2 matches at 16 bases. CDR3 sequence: CSVVGPGLAGGWYEQYF. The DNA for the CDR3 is TGCAGCGTTGTGGGACCGGGACTAGCGGGAGGGTGGTACGAGCAGTACTTC.